Listed here are 12 T cell receptor beta chains from one sample, sequenced in a study of CD8 T cells in ankylosing spondylitis. MiXCR, applied by TCRdb to the 5' RACE reads, yields one record per CDR3 protein. The sample holds approximately 200,000 distinct CDR3 sequences, more than 10% seen once. The sample taken for sequencing was blood, either unsorted or a sorted T cell fraction (not recorded which). The receptor set was obtained from a male donor with ankylosing spondylitis or in good health (not recorded which).

The gene calls are TRBV11-2 and TRBJ2-1; D is unclear. V was pared by 4 bases and J by 0 bases, with 13 bases between. Germline values: CDR1 SGHAT, CDR2 FQNNGV. This CDR3 is built from 16 residues. The CDR3 region is CASSSLAGSSYNEQFF. The DNA for the CDR3 is TGTGCCAGCAGCTCTCTGGCCGGCAGCTCCTACAATGAGCAGTTCTTC.

This chain joins TRBV10-2 and TRBJ2-1, with TRBD2 matching over 15 bases. The CDR3 has 18 residues. V was clipped by 5 bases and J by 4 bases; unmatched bases: 9. Germline CDR1 WSHSY, CDR2 SAAADI. The CDR3, as DNA: TGCGCCAGCAGTCCCAGGACTAGCGGGGGGGCGAGATACAATGAGCAGTTCTTC. This encodes CASSPRTSGGARYNEQFF.

The V gene is TRBV3-1, the J gene TRBJ1-2; no definite D call. CDR1 and CDR2 (germline): LGHDT, YNNKEL (reference sequence). There are 16 residues in the CDR3. V lost 4 bases, J lost 4 bases, and 19 bases lay in between. The DNA for the CDR3 is TGTGCCAGCAGCCCCTCCCCCGGTGTAGACGCCTATGGCTACACCTTC. This codes for CASSPSPGVDAYGYTF.

This clonotype has more than one count but fewer than ten. This sequence joins TRBV7-9 and TRBJ1-2, with D maybe TRBD1 (6 bases). Trimming cost V 5 bases and J 7 bases, with 23 bases left between them. The CDR3 has 16 residues. Germline V CDR1 and CDR2: SEHNR, FQNEAQ (reference sequence). CDR3 residues: CASSPRAVGGPAGYTF. The CDR3 DNA is TGTGCCAGCAGCCCCAGAGCCGTGGGGGGGCCCGCTGGCTACACCTTC.

The rearrangement uses TRBV5-6 and TRBJ2-5; 13 nucleotides align to TRBD2. Germline V gene lookup returns CDR1 SGHDT and CDR2 YYEEEE. This CDR3 spans 18 amino acids. The V and J ends lost 4 bases and 6 bases, in that order; junction bases with no gene match: 15. CDR3 region: CASSRSWTSGSLGKTQYF. CDR3 DNA: TGTGCCAGCAGCCGGAGCTGGACTAGCGGGAGTTTGGGCAAGACCCAGTACTTC.

This clonotype was counted a few times. The chain employs TRBV12-3 or TRBV12-4 and TRBJ2-3; tentative D call: TRBD1 (6 bases). V lost 5 bases and J lost 0, with 15 bases in between. There are 16 residues in the CDR3. The CDR3 sequence is CASSQSDRRSTDTQYF. CDR3 in DNA: TGTGCCAGCAGTCAATCCGACAGGCGAAGCACAGATACGCAGTATTTT.

This chain uses TRBV11-3 with TRBJ2-3, with 8 bases fitting TRBD1. The CDR3 has 16 amino acids. The germline V gene has CDR1 SGHNT and CDR2 YENEEA. The V gene end was trimmed by 5 bases and the J gene end by 2 bases; junction bases not matched to a gene: 9. CDR3 coding DNA: TGTGCCAGCAGCACCTGGGACAGGCCTTCCACAGATACGCAGTATTTT. The encoded protein is CASSTWDRPSTDTQYF.

J is TRBJ1-5 and V is TRBV6-2 or TRBV6-3; D not certain. Trimming stripped 2 bases from V and 0 bases from J, with 14 bases between. The CDR3 is 17 residues long. The germline V gene has CDR1 MNHEY and CDR2 SVGEGT. DNA for the CDR3: TGTGCCAGCAGTTACAAGGGAGAAGGGTATAGCAATCAGCCCCAGCATTTT. Its protein product is CASSYKGEGYSNQPQHF.

This clonotype was observed a few times. V and J are TRBV6-1 and TRBJ1-2; the D is unclear. CDR3 length: 13 amino acids. CDR1 and CDR2 from the germline V gene are MNHNS and SASEGT. The V end lost 1 base, the J end lost 4 bases, and 7 bases lay between the germline ends. DNA of the CDR3: TGTGCCAGCAGTGAAGGAAACTCCTATGGCTACACCTTC. Translated, it gives CASSEGNSYGYTF.

The rearrangement joins TRBV5-6 to TRBJ2-3; 8 nucleotides agree with TRBD2. The germline V gene encodes CDR1 SGHDT and CDR2 YYEEEE. CDR3 size: 14 residues. With 3 bases clipped from V and 6 bases from J, the junction kept 6 bases outside the gene matches. The CDR3 DNA sequence: TGTGCCAGCAGCTGGGCAAGCGGGAGTGATACGCAGTATTTT. It is translated as CASSWASGSDTQYF.

This clonotype was counted between two and nine times. One end of the junction fails to match germline, which may point to a read error. The chain joins TRBV29-1 to TRBJ2-1; 8 bases are shared with TRBD2. The CDR3 runs 14 residues. Per germline, CDR1 SQVTM and CDR2 ANQGSEA. The CDR3 bases are TGCAGCGTCGAAGGGGCGGGGGGCCTCGATGAGCAGTTCTTC. Translation: CSVEGAGGLDEQFF.

The chain links TRBV20-1 to TRBJ2-1, with D maybe TRBD2 (5 bases). Germline V lookup: CDR1 DFQATT, CDR2 SNEGSKA (reference sequence). V gave up 0 bases and J gave up 0 bases, with 9 bases separating them. CDR3 length: 15 amino acids. The CDR3, as DNA: TGCAGTGCTAGAGAACGGGGTGACTCCTACAATGAGCAGTTCTTC. Its translation: CSARERGDSYNEQFF.